This T cell receptor beta chain originates from a study of naive CD8 T cells in extremely preterm neonates (dated by TCRdb to 2017 to 2019). A note on the overall study: Sorted naive CD8+ T cells from four age groups (extremely preterm neonates, term neonates, young children and adults) were used in the study to compare TCRbeta CDR3 repertoires.

A note on this clone: Which antigen it targets is not known. There are no base qualities to consult, and no much larger clone falls within one base.

A two-step, bias-controlled multiplex PCR was used to amplify TCRbeta CDR3 regions from genomic DNA. Primers specific for every TRBV and TRBJ gene segment were included in the multiplex PCR. The immunoSEQ Assay was used to generate TCRbeta repertoire data. As for the original processing: A relative-frequency ratio and a modified nearest-neighbor algorithm were applied to filter and cluster reads so that closely related sequences were merged. The V, D and J gene assignments for CDR3 sequences were based on IMGT annotation. Template counts were quantified against synthetic TCR CDR3 analog sequences and normalized for PCR amplification bias. Only unique productive sequences, defined as in-frame CDR3 sequences without stop codons, were included in the analyses. The immunoSEQ Analyzer software was used to compute clonality, defined as 1 minus Pielou's evenness, and iChao1 richness. Statistical testing was performed in JMP, using Student's t-test or a non-parametric test depending on Shapiro-Wilk normality results. The clones in this table, taken by TCRdb from immuneACCESS, are in-frame only. Not every clone is retained; where verified, under half of the shortfall comes from an unresolved V gene, and the cause of the rest is unknown. V and J calls and clone size are given by that table; D and trimming were obtained from the DNA. The table for this sample lists 20,000 to 30,000 clones; around 89% of them were counted only once. 0.8% to 0.95% of the sample comes from the top ten.

CDR1 and CDR2 are drawn from the germline V gene: SGHAT, FQNNGV. From the cysteine up to the phenylalanine, the CDR3 has a length of 12 residues. The CDR3 DNA has 36 bases and is translated from base 1. V lost 4 bases and J lost 2 bases; the stretch between them is 6 bases long. Preterm samples came from a few extremely preterm deliveries at roughly 23-27 weeks of gestation. Pregnancies with fetal demise, active maternal HSV infection or known maternal HIV infection were excluded from the study. A FACSAria III cell sorter was used to sort live, Annexin V-negative naive CD8+ T cells (CD3+CD8+CD45RA+CCR7+). Between roughly 20,000 and 110,000 naive CD8+ T cells were sorted per sample. Preassembled standardized sampling kits were used to collect mixed venous-arterial cord blood. Cord blood was held at room temperature, and processing was completed within 4 hours of collection. Mononuclear cells were isolated from diluted blood by Ficoll-Paque density gradient centrifugation. Before sorting, mononuclear cells were cryopreserved in roughly 10% DMSO plus 90% FBS and kept long term at -150 degrees C. After thawing, cells were stained with Annexin V along with antibodies against CD3, CD8, CCR7 and CD45RA. Genomic DNA was extracted from snap-frozen sorted cell pellets with the DNeasy Blood and Tissue Kit.

On the study overall, not on this receptor specifically: Prospective longitudinal studies of preterm and term neonates were called for by the authors so that T cell development could be tracked within individuals. Preterm neonates showed significantly lower iChao1 richness than every other age group (p < 0.05) along with an even clone distribution, indicating a less rich repertoire. A larger fraction of CDR3 nucleotide sequences was shared among preterm neonates (2.7%) than among term neonates (around 0.4%), young children (approximately 0.03%) and adults (about 0.01%). Among the limitations the authors pointed out were a small sample size and productive template counts that varied across preterm samples. Preterm CDR3s were shorter, with fewer N additions and less junctional trimming, and were closer to germline than those of older groups.

The clonotype was recovered from a boy who was born preterm. Sequencing input: naive CD8+ T cells from cord blood. This chain is built from TRBV11-2 and TRBJ2-7, and possibly TRBD1, on 5 matching bases. The CDR3 region reads CASSWTTYEQYF. The nucleotide sequence reads TGTGCCAGCAGCTGGACAACCTACGAGCAGTACTTC.